This T cell receptor beta chain appears in the sequencing data of a study of PD-1 blockade in classical Hodgkin lymphoma. Notes on the study in general: When set against healthy donors, newly diagnosed patients were reported to show lower baseline TCR diversity.

The method was immunoSEQ multiplex PCR; TCRdb's version includes in-frame clones alone and lacks a portion of them. This table holds 25,000 to 35,000 clones, roughly 85% found once. Autologous stem cell transplantation was followed by relapse in every patient, and brentuximab vedotin exposure varied. Trimming cost V 3 bases and J 7 bases, with 15 bases left between them. The CDR3 length is 14 residues. CDR1 is SNHLY, CDR2 FYNNEI, per germline. As to this clone: Its antigen remains unidentified.

The TCR comes from a human donor with classical Hodgkin lymphoma. The chain employs TRBV2 and TRBJ1-2; D not certain. Sequencing was performed on peripheral blood mononuclear cells (PBMCs), taken before the second cycle of nivolumab. CDR3 DNA: TGTGCCAGCAGTGACCCCCCGCTCGAGGTTGGCTACACCTTC. Residues: CASSDPPLEVGYTF.